This note documents a single T cell receptor (beta chain) sequence. Both CD4+ and CD8+ T cells were negatively isolated, and TEMRA cells underwent FACS enrichment. The data stem from a study of CD8 T cells in Susac syndrome. Germline V gene lookup returns CDR1 SGHNT and CDR2 YYREEE (reference sequence). The CDR3 totals 15 residues. V lost 0 bases and J lost 1, with 10 bases in between. RNA in amounts of roughly 0.5 to 1 ug was reverse transcribed with random hexamers. TCRdb itself ran the immunoSEQ multiplex PCR reads through MiXCR, one entry per CDR3 protein. The sample holds 170,000 or so distinct CDR3 sequences, 85% to 95% seen once.

This chain connects TRBV5-4 to TRBJ2-5, with D perhaps matching TRBD1 (5 bases). This sequence originates from a human donor with Susac syndrome. The sequenced sample was CD4+ T cells from PBMCs. CDR3: CASSLGDRSQETQYF. Written as DNA, the CDR3 is TGTGCCAGCAGCTTGGGAGACAGATCCCAAGAGACCCAGTACTTC.